Below, one TCR beta chain is given with its context. Its target is unknown. This record belongs to a study of cytomegalovirus exposure and HLA in healthy donors. PCR involved 60 Vbeta and 13 Jbeta primers. Repertoires were generated with immunoSEQ multiplex PCR, while TCRdb's copy carries only in-frame clones and drops some. This sample has 150,000 to 200,000 clones, with about 90% found just once. Study-wide points: One variant, a missense change in DCLRE1C, was linked in a later analysis to TCR beta V- and J-gene trimming. The study found most TCR sequences rare, yet found some public TCRs in many donors. Most CMV-associated TCR beta chains appeared HLA-restricted in a later analysis. Certain indistinguishable V segments, among them TRBV6-2 and TRBV6-3, were excluded.

Trimming removed 8 bases from V and 6 bases from J; junction bases left unmatched: 13. Germline V gene lookup returns CDR1 MNHEY and CDR2 SMNVEV (reference sequence). This CDR3 region has 14 residues. Material: PBMCs. This sequence joins TRBV27 and TRBJ2-7; TRBD2 matches at 7 bases. The origin of this receptor is a girl under three years old in good health and CMV-seronegative. The CDR3 is CASGRGAGSSEQYF. CDR3 DNA sequence: TGTGCCAGCGGGAGAGGAGCGGGATCATCCGAGCAGTACTTC.